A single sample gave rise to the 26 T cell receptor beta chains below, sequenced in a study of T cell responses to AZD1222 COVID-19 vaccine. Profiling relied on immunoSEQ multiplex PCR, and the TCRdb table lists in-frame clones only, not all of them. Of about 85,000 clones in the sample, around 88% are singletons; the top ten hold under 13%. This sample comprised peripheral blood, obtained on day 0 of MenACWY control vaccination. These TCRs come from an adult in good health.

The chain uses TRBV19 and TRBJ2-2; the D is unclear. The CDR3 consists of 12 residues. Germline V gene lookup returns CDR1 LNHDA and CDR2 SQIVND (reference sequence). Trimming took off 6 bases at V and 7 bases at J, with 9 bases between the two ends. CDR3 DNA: TGTGCCAGTAGCCCATTGAGCGGGGAGCTGTTTTTT. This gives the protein CASSPLSGELFF.

CDR3 coding DNA: TGTGCCTGGAGTAGCGGATACAATGAGCAGTTCTTC. Translating it yields CAWSSGYNEQFF. V usage is TRBV30 and J usage is TRBJ2-1; possible D gene TRBD2, 5 bases. CDR1 GTSNPN and CDR2 SVGIG come from the germline V gene (reference sequence). The CDR3 has 12 amino acids. Trimming took off 2 bases at V and 4 bases at J, with 6 bases between the two ends.

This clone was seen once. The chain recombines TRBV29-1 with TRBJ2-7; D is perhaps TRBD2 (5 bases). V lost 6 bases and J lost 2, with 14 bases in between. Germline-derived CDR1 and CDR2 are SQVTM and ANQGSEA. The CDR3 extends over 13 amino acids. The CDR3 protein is CSVTQAATYEQYF. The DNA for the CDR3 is TGCAGCGTCACTCAAGCGGCCACCTACGAGCAGTACTTC.

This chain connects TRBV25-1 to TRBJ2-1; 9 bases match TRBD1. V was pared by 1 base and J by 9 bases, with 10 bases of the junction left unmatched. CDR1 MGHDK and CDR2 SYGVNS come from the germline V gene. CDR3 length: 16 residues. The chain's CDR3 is CASSEFSRTGDLEQFF. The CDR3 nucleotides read TGTGCCAGCAGTGAATTCTCCCGGACAGGGGACCTTGAGCAGTTCTTC.

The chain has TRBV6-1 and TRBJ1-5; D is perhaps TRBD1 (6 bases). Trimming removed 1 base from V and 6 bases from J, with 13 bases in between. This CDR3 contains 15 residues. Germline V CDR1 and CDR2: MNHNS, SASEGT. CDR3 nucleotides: TGTGCCAGCAGTGAAGTCACAGGGACTGGTCAGCCCCAGCATTTT. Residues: CASSEVTGTGQPQHF.

The CDR3 coding sequence is TGTGCCAGCAGCACCCGGGGTGGGTATGGCTACACCTTC. This encodes CASSTRGGYGYTF. This chain links TRBV11-1 with TRBJ1-2; D gene uncertain. Trimming left V 5 bases short and J 5 bases short, with 12 bases between. The CDR3 has 13 residues. From germline, CDR1 is SGHAT and CDR2 FQDESV (reference sequence).

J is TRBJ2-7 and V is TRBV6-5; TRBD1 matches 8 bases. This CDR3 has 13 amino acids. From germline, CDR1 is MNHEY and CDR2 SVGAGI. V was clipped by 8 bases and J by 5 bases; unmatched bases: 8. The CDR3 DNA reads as TGTGCCAGCCCGGACAGGGTGAGGAACGAGCAGTACTTC. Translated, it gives CASPDRVRNEQYF.

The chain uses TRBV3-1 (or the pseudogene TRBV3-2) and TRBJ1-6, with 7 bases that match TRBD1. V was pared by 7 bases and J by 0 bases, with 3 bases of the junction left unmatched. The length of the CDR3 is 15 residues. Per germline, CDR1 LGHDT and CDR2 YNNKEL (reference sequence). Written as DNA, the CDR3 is TGTGCCAGCAAACAGGGGAGCTCCTATAATTCACCCCTCCACTTT. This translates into CASKQGSSYNSPLHF.

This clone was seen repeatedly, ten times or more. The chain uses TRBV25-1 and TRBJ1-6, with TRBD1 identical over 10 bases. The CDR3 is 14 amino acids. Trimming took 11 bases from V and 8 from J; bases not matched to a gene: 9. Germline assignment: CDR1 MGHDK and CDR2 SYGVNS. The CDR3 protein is CASGFGTGDSPLHF. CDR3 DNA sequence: TGTGCCTCAGGGTTCGGGACAGGGGATTCACCCCTCCACTTT.

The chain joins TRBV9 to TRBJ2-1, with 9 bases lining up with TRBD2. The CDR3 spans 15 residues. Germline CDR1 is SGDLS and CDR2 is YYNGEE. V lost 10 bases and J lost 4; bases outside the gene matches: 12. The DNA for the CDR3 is TGTGCCTCCCAGCGGGGGGATTTCTCTTACAATGAGCAGTTCTTC. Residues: CASQRGDFSYNEQFF.

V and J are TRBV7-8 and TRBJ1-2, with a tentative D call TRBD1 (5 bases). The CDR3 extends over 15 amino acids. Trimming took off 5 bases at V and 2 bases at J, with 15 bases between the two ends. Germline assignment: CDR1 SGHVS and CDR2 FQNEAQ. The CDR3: CASSLRGEPNYGYTF. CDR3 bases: TGTGCCAGCAGCCTAAGGGGTGAGCCAAACTATGGCTACACCTTC.

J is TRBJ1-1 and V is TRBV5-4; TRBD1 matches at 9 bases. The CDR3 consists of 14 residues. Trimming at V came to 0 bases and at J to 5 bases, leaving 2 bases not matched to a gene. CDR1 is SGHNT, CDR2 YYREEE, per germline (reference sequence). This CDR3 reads CASSLVGTGTEAFF. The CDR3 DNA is TGTGCCAGCAGCTTGGTGGGGACAGGGACTGAAGCTTTCTTT.

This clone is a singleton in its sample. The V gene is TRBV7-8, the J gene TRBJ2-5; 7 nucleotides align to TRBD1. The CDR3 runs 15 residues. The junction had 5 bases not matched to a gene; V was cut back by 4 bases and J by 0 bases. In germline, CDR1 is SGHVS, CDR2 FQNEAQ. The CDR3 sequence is CASSSRTGDQETQYF. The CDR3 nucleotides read TGTGCCAGCAGCTCTCGGACAGGCGACCAAGAGACCCAGTACTTC.

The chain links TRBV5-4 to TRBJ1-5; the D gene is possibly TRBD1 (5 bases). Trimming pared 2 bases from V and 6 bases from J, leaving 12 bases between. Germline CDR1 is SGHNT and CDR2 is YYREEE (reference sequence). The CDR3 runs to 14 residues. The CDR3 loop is CASSFDRSSQPQHF. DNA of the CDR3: TGTGCCAGCAGCTTTGACAGATCTAGTCAGCCCCAGCATTTT.

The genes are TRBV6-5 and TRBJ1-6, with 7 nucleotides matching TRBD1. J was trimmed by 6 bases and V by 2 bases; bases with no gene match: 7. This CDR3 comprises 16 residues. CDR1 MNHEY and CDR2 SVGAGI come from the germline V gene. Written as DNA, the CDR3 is TGTGCCAGCAGTTACGTGGAGGGGGCTGCTAATTCACCCCTCCACTTT. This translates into CASSYVEGAANSPLHF.

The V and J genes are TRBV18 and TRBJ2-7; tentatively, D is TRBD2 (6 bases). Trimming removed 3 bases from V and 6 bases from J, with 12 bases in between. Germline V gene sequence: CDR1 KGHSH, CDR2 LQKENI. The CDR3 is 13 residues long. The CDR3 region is CASSPEGPSEQYF. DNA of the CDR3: TGTGCCAGCTCACCGGAGGGACCATCCGAGCAGTACTTC.

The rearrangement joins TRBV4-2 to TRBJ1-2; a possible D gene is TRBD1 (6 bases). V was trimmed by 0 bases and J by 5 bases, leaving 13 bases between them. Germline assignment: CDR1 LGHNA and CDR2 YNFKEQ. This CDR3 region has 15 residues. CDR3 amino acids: CASSQDRAQGYGYTF. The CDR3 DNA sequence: TGTGCCAGCAGCCAAGACCGGGCACAGGGATATGGCTACACCTTC.

In DNA, the CDR3 is TGTGCCAGCAGCGAACAGGGGCTCTATGGCTACACCTTC. Residues: CASSEQGLYGYTF. This chain joins TRBV13 and TRBJ1-2; 7 positions match TRBD1. The CDR3 extends over 13 amino acids. J gave up 4 bases and V 5 bases, and 4 bases lay outside the gene matches. Germline V gene data show CDR1 as PRHDT and CDR2 as FYEKMQ (reference sequence).

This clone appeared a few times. CDR3 bases: TGTGCCAGCATGAAAAGGGGCTCCTATAATTCACCCCTCCACTTT. Protein: CASMKRGSYNSPLHF. The chain joins TRBV6-5 to TRBJ1-6, with D possibly being TRBD1 (5 bases). The CDR3 extends over 15 amino acids. V lost 7 bases, J lost 0 bases, and 10 bases lay in between. The germline V gene has CDR1 MNHEY and CDR2 SVGAGI.

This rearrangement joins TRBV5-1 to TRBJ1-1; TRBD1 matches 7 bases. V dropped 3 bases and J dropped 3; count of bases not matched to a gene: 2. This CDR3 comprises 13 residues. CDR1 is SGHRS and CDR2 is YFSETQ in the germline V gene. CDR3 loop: CASSSDRDTEAFF. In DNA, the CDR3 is TGCGCCAGCAGCTCCGACAGGGACACTGAAGCTTTCTTT.

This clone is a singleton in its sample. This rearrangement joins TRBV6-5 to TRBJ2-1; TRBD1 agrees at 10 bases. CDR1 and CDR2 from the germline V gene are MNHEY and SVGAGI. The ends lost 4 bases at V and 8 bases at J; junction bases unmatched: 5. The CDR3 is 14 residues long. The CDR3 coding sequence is TGTGCCAGCAGTTTGGGACAGGGGATCGATGAGCAGTTCTTC. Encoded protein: CASSLGQGIDEQFF.

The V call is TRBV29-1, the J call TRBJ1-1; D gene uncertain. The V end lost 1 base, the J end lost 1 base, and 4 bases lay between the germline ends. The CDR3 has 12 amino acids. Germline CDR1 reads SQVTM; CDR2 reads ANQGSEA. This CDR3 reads CSVEGRNTEAFF. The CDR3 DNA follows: TGCAGCGTTGAAGGGCGGAACACTGAAGCTTTCTTT.

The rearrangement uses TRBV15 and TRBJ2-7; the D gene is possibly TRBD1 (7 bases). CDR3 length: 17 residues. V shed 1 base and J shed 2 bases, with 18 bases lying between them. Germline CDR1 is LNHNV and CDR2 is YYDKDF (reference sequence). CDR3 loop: CATSRVPGGTRTYEQYF. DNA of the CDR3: TGTGCCACCAGCAGAGTTCCAGGGGGGACTCGTACCTACGAGCAGTACTTC. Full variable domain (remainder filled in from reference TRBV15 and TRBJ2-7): DAMVIQNPRYQVTQFGKPVTLSCSQTLNHNVMYWYQQKSSQAPKLLFHYYDKDFNNEADTPDNFQSRRPNTSFCFLDIRSPGLGDTAMYLCATSRVPGGTRTYEQYFGPGTRLTVT.

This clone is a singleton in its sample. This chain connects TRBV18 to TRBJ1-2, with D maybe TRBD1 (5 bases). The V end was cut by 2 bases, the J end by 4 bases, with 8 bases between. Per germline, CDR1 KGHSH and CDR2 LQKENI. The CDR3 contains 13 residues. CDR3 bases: TGTGCCAGCTCACCATGGACATCCTATGGCTACACCTTC. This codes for CASSPWTSYGYTF.

The CDR3 nucleotides read TGTGCCAGCAGCAGTAGCGGGGGGGCCAATGAGCAGTTCTTC. It translates to CASSSSGGANEQFF. The chain employs TRBV7-9 and TRBJ2-1, with 11 bases lining up with TRBD2. The CDR3 loop spans 14 amino acids. Losses at the gene ends were 5 bases for V and 6 bases for J; bases not matched to a gene: 3. Germline CDR1 SEHNR, CDR2 FQNEAQ (reference sequence).

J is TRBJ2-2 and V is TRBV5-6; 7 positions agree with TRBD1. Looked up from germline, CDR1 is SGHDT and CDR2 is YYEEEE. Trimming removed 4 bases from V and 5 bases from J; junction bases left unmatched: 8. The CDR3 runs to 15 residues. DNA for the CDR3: TGTGCCAGCAGCGCCGACAGGGTCAAAACCGGGGAGCTGTTTTTT. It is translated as CASSADRVKTGELFF.